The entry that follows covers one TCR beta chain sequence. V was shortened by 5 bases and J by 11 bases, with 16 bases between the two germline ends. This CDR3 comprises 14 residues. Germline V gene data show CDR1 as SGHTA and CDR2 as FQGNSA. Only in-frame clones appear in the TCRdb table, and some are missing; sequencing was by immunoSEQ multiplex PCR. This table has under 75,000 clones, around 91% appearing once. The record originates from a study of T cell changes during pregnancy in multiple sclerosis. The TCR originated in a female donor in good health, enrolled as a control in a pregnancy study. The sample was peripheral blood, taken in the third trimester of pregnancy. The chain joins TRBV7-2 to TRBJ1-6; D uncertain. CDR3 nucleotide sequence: TGTGCCAGCAGCCCGTGGCCGGAGGGTCCACCCCTCCACTTT. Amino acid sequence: CASSPWPEGPPLHF.